These 18 T cell receptor beta chains originate from one sample sequenced in a study of blood T cell dynamics during melanoma immunotherapy. Assay used: immunoSEQ multiplex PCR; TCRdb lists only in-frame clones, some missing. The sample includes 25,000 to 35,000 clones, approximately 88% of them seen just once. Time point of the sample: week 3, after first cycle of checkpoint inhibitor. The sample consisted of blood, taken from a patient treated with checkpoint blockade. The receptor source for this set is a human donor with melanoma.

This chain uses TRBV6-1 with TRBJ1-2, with D tentatively TRBD1 (6 bases). Germline values: CDR1 MNHNS, CDR2 SASEGT. V lost 6 bases and J 8 bases, leaving 19 bases between the germline ends. The CDR3 contains 14 residues. CDR3 sequence reads: CASSSTRGQGGYTF. CDR3 DNA sequence: TGTGCCAGCAGCTCAACCAGGGGCCAGGGGGGCTACACCTTC.

The genes are TRBV28 and TRBJ1-2; D perhaps matches TRBD1 (6 bases). The V end was cut by 2 bases, the J end by 1 base, with 8 bases between. Looked up from germline, CDR1 is MDHEN and CDR2 is SYDVKM. The CDR3 contains 14 residues. The CDR3 reads CASSLGGFNYGYTF. The CDR3 DNA reads TGTGCCAGCAGTTTAGGGGGCTTTAACTATGGCTACACCTTC.

This chain connects TRBV11-3 to TRBJ1-1; 10 bases map to TRBD1. The CDR3 is 11 amino acids. Germline V lookup: CDR1 SGHNT, CDR2 YENEEA. V shed 4 bases and J 11 bases; nucleotides not matched to a gene: 1. The CDR3 nucleotides are TGTGCCAGCAGCTCGGGACAGGGGGCTTTCTTT. Protein product: CASSSGQGAFF. The full variable domain, its missing parts supplied by reference TRBV11-3 and TRBJ1-1, is EAGVVQSPRYKIIEKKQPVAFWCNPISGHNTLYWYLQNLGQGPELLIRYENEEAVDDSQLPKDRFSAERLKGVDSTLKIQPAELGDSAVYLCASSSGQGAFFGQGTRLTVV.

V gene TRBV5-4 combines with J gene TRBJ2-5; 7 bases fit TRBD2. The CDR3 runs 15 residues. Trimming removed 4 bases from V and 1 base from J; junction bases left unmatched: 7. From germline, CDR1 is SGHNT and CDR2 YYREEE (reference sequence). Here the CDR3 reads CASSQSWGGQETQYF. The CDR3 region has the DNA TGTGCCAGCAGCCAGTCCTGGGGGGGCCAAGAGACCCAGTACTTC.

The chain is built from TRBV6-4 and TRBJ1-6; the D is unclear. The CDR3 spans 14 residues. The V end was cut by 5 bases, the J end by 5 bases, with 10 bases between. Germline V CDR1 and CDR2: MRHNA, SNTAGT. The DNA for the CDR3 is TGTGCCAGCAGTTACAGTTGGGATAATTCACCCCTCCACTTT. Its translation is CASSYSWDNSPLHF.

The V call is TRBV4-2, the J call TRBJ2-2; D not resolved. Trimming stripped 1 base from V and 2 bases from J, with 5 bases between. Germline V gives CDR1 LGHNA, CDR2 YNFKEQ. This CDR3 is built from 14 residues. CDR3 region: CASSQGINTGELFF. CDR3 DNA: TGTGCCAGCAGCCAAGGGATAAACACCGGGGAGCTGTTTTTT.

J is TRBJ2-7 and V is TRBV6-5; 8 bases are shared with TRBD1. CDR1 is MNHEY and CDR2 is SVGAGI in the germline V gene. V trimming: 7 bases; J trimming: 7 bases; junction bases outside the gene matches: 12. This CDR3 comprises 14 residues. The CDR3 DNA reads TGTGCCAGCAAGGAATCAGGGGGCTCTGGAGAGCAGTACTTC. It is translated as CASKESGGSGEQYF.

The J gene is TRBJ2-7, the V gene TRBV5-4; 7 bases match TRBD1. The V gene end was trimmed by 4 bases and the J gene end by 5 bases; junction bases not matched to a gene: 9. The CDR3 consists of 14 residues. Germline CDR1 reads SGHNT; CDR2 reads YYREEE (reference sequence). CDR3 residues: CASSPGDRANEQYF. The CDR3 nucleotides read TGTGCCAGCAGCCCTGGAGACAGGGCCAACGAGCAGTACTTC.

The rearrangement joins TRBV2 to TRBJ2-3; D might be TRBD2 (5 bases). Germline-derived CDR1 and CDR2 are SNHLY and FYNNEI. The CDR3 extends over 12 amino acids. V lost 9 bases to trimming and J lost 6 bases, with 13 bases between them. CDR3 sequence: CASSAEGDTQYF. CDR3 sequence (DNA): TGTGCCAGTTCGGCTGAGGGTGATACGCAGTATTTT.

This rearrangement joins TRBV28 to TRBJ2-1; no clear D gene. Germline V gene sequence: CDR1 MDHEN, CDR2 SYDVKM. V was clipped by 4 bases and J by 8 bases, with 9 bases between them. The CDR3 runs to 12 residues. CDR3 residues: CASSSRSDEQFF. As DNA, the CDR3 is TGTGCCAGCAGTTCCCGCTCAGATGAGCAGTTCTTC.

The CDR3 reads CASSAQGAGEKLFF. CDR3 in DNA: TGTGCCAGCAGTGCACAGGGGGCGGGAGAAAAACTGTTTTTT. The V gene is TRBV28, the J gene TRBJ1-4; TRBD1 aligns across 9 bases. V shed 5 bases and J 8 bases; nucleotides not matched to a gene: 6. The CDR3 spans 14 residues. Germline-derived CDR1 and CDR2 are MDHEN and SYDVKM.

This chain links TRBV9 with TRBJ2-3; TRBD1 might be the D (6 bases). V shed 0 bases and J shed 4 bases, with 18 bases lying between them. Per the germline V gene, CDR1 is SGDLS and CDR2 is YYNGEE. This CDR3 has 17 amino acids. The CDR3 loop is CASSVVGGSGPPDTQYF. CDR3 coding DNA: TGTGCCAGCAGCGTAGTTGGGGGCTCCGGACCCCCAGATACGCAGTATTTT.

This chain joins TRBV6-1 and TRBJ1-1, with TRBD1 identical over 10 bases. Germline V CDR1 and CDR2: MNHNS, SASEGT. The V and J ends lost 0 bases and 0 bases, in that order; junction bases with no gene match: 4. This CDR3 contains 17 residues. The CDR3 loop is CASSEAWGQGMNTEAFF. CDR3 coding DNA: TGTGCCAGCAGTGAAGCTTGGGGACAGGGGATGAACACTGAAGCTTTCTTT.

V and J are TRBV7-8 and TRBJ1-6, with 11 nucleotides matching TRBD1. The CDR3 loop spans 16 amino acids. Per germline, CDR1 SGHVS and CDR2 FQNEAQ. V was clipped by 0 bases and J by 10 bases; unmatched bases: 5. The CDR3 DNA follows: TGTGCCAGCAGCTTAGCAGGACAGGGGGCCGGGTCACCCCTCCACTTT. It specifies CASSLAGQGAGSPLHF.

CDR3 protein: CASSLNNAGQISYNEQFF. The CDR3 bases are TGTGCCAGCAGTTTGAATAACGCGGGACAGATCTCCTACAATGAGCAGTTCTTC. The gene calls are TRBV28 and TRBJ2-1; D may be TRBD1 (7 bases). This CDR3 region has 18 residues. Trimming shortened V by 3 bases and J by 0 bases, and 18 bases separated the two germline ends. Germline V CDR1 and CDR2: MDHEN, SYDVKM.

The CDR3 spells CASSRTPGNTIYF. For the CDR3, the DNA is TGTGCCAGCAGCCGGACCCCTGGAAACACCATATATTTT. V usage is TRBV2 and J usage is TRBJ1-3; D call uncertain. Trimming removed 6 bases from V and 2 bases from J, with 8 bases in between. Germline V lookup: CDR1 SNHLY, CDR2 FYNNEI. The CDR3 has 13 residues. Complete variable domain (other parts from reference TRBV2 and TRBJ1-3): EPEVTQTPSHQVTQMGQEVILRCVPISNHLYFYWYRQILGQKVEFLVSFYNNEISEKSEIFDDQFSVERPDGSNFTLKIRSTKLEDSAMYFCASSRTPGNTIYFGEGSWLTVV.

This chain links TRBV7-2 with TRBJ2-3; D unresolved. This CDR3 is built from 16 residues. V lost 3 bases and J 2 bases, leaving 15 bases between the germline ends. The germline V gene has CDR1 SGHTA and CDR2 FQGNSA. CDR3 region: CASSFFSSSPTDTQYF. As DNA, the CDR3 is TGTGCCAGCAGCTTCTTTTCGTCCAGTCCCACAGATACGCAGTATTTT.

This clone was counted a few times. As DNA, the CDR3 is TGTGCCAGCTCACCCAAGACAGGGGATGCTGAAGCTTTCTTT. Amino acids: CASSPKTGDAEAFF. J is TRBJ1-1 and V is TRBV18; 8 positions match TRBD1. CDR1 KGHSH and CDR2 LQKENI come from the germline V gene. CDR3 length: 14 residues. J gave up 6 bases and V 3 bases, and 6 bases lay outside the gene matches.